The present TCR beta chain was sequenced within a study of T cell responses to AZD1222 COVID-19 vaccine. Findings of the study overall: Of the AZD1222 recipients, only 5 or 6 were seropositive at baseline. Repertoires in all cases were sampled only once the peak T cell response had passed. Mapped onto spike, vaccine-associated CD4 TCRs spanned it and were dominant at 160-218 and 743-854. The study found Spike-specific TCR breadth and depth rose after two AZD1222 doses.

Clones were sequenced by immunoSEQ multiplex PCR, and TCRdb holds only the in-frame ones, with some missing. The sample has roughly 120,000 clones, 80% to 90% seen once. Of note for this clone: As yet, its antigen is unknown.

Germline V gene sequence: CDR1 SGDLS, CDR2 YYNGEE. There are 16 residues in the CDR3. The J segment lost 2 bases and the V segment lost 2 bases, leaving 4 bases of the junction unmatched. The sample consisted of peripheral blood, taken on day 0 of AZD1222 vaccination. The V gene is TRBV9, the J gene TRBJ2-3; 11 nucleotides agree with TRBD2. The sequence came from an adult in good health. The CDR3, as DNA: TGTGCCAGCAGCGTCCCGACTAGCGGGGTCACAGATACGCAGTATTTT. Its translation is CASSVPTSGVTDTQYF.